This T cell receptor beta chain appears in the sequencing data of a study of shared clonotypes between healthy human individuals. About the study: The people who gave samples were two women and a few men aged 18 to 49.

Study-level points and caveats: Genetic and exposure-history diversity was limited by the few donors.

This table comes from immunoSEQ multiplex PCR, and its TCRdb copy is limited to in-frame clones, with some not included. The data show over 400,000 clones, with more than 65% seen just once and roughly 12% held by the top ten. The CDR3 totals 14 residues. V trimming: 5 bases; J trimming: 6 bases; junction bases outside the gene matches: 6. Germline V gene sequence: CDR1 MNHEY, CDR2 SVGAGI. This clone was observed a single time. Antigen: not known. Material for sequencing was PBMCs. This sequence was found in a woman aged 40 to 50 in good health. Some clones in this sample may be carry-over from other donors' samples. The chain recombines TRBV6-5 with TRBJ2-7, with 11 bases identical to TRBD2. The CDR3 nucleotides are TGTGCCAGCAGTGAAACTAGCGGGAGTTCCGAGCAGTACTTC. This translates into CASSETSGSSEQYF.